This TCR beta chain was profiled in a study of blood T cell repertoires in COVID-19. Clones were sequenced by immunoSEQ multiplex PCR, and TCRdb holds only the in-frame ones, with some missing. The data contain some 150,000 clones, about 80% of them singletons. Donors of Cohort 3 who recovered were those that had two negative PCRs, clearance, or symptom resolution. The sequence was obtained from a man aged 45-65 years who had recovered from COVID-19. The specimen sequenced was PBMCs or T cells enriched from blood (not recorded which).

This CDR3 reads CASSQRGGLGRETQYF. The CDR3 bases are TGTGCCAGCAGCCAAAGGGGCGGACTAGGGCGGGAGACCCAGTACTTC. This chain connects TRBV14 to TRBJ2-5; 7 nucleotides align to TRBD2. Germline CDR1 reads SGHDN; CDR2 reads FVKESK. This CDR3 has 16 residues. Germline trimming cut 2 bases from V and 5 bases from J; bases unmatched to any gene: 11.